This T cell receptor (beta chain) originates from a study of blood T cell repertoires in COVID-19. The overall study: Sites in the United States, Italy and Spain provided acute and convalescent COVID-19 samples. T cells, B-cell-depleted T cells, or PBMCs supplied cDNA or gDNA.

The CDR3 runs 16 residues. The germline CDR1 and CDR2 sequences are MDHEN and SYDVKM. The trim removed 4 bases at V and 7 bases at J, leaving 13 bases unmatched. As handled by the study authors: For nucleated cells, counts were estimated from reference gene primer amplification. Assay used: immunoSEQ multiplex PCR; TCRdb lists only in-frame clones, some missing. The D gene and trimming were derived from the DNA, and the V and J assignments and clone size from that table. The sample lists approximately 190,000 clones, roughly 80% occurring once. It was during active infection that Seattle patients were enrolled and then longitudinally followed.

Sequencing was done on a sample of peripheral blood. The V call is TRBV28, the J call TRBJ1-2, with 9 bases identical to TRBD1. The sequence was collected from a woman aged 60 to 75 with COVID-19, enrolled during active disease. In DNA form, the CDR3 reads TGTGCCAGCAGTTCTCACTCGGGACAGGGAATCAGTGGCTACACCTTC. Translation: CASSSHSGQGISGYTF.